Listed below are T cell receptor beta chains from one sample, sequenced in a study of beta chain features in type 1 diabetes. Clones were read by immunoSEQ multiplex PCR, and TCRdb kept only the in-frame ones, dropping some. This repertoire shows more than 300,000 clones, 6.5% to 10% found once; its top ten account for 0.44%. Material: central memory CD4+ T cells from blood. The receptors stem from a woman under 30 in good health. The conserved cysteine and the conserved F or W are not part of the CDR3 here. A D gene is named only where the DNA matches it firmly.

ASSYWTGNQPQH,TRBV5-4,NA
SSSPGETQY,TRBV20-1,NA
ASSKTRDSSNH,TRBV19,NA
ASSPILDTEAF,TRBV5-1,NA
ASSQDLRRATGANVLT,TRBV4-2,NA
ASSLRSGTGNTIY,TRBV27,NA
ASSLSRGGEQY,TRBV7-3,NA
ASSQGLWTEAF,TRBV11-1,NA
ASSPRGTTGTEAF,TRBV18,NA
ASRRQRDYEQY,TRBV6-6,NA
ASSERVSGRGTDTQY,TRBV2,TRBD2
ASSLGVNRV,TRBV9,NA
ASSWIIRAGARDTQY,TRBV5-8,TRBD2
ASSQGAGSSKNIQY,TRBV4-3,NA
ASNSGVYNEQF,TRBV7-9,NA
ASTDRGRVAGELF,TRBV19,TRBD1
ASSLVWGREQF,TRBV7-2,NA
ASTPGGTRNTEAF,TRBV6-1,NA
ASSTGQGSGQY,TRBV9,TRBD1
ASSSQGGREQY,TRBV18,TRBD1
ASGGDRFYSGSYNEQF,TRBV6-1,TRBD1
SVELVIDTQY,TRBV29-1,NA
ASRTIGGNEQF,TRBV21-1,NA